Described below is a single T cell receptor beta chain sequence and its context. Its target is not known. Measured with immunoSEQ multiplex PCR; TCRdb has only the in-frame clones, and not every one. The sample shows roughly 130,000 clones, almost 90% of them seen only once. The CDR3 length is 14 residues. The V end was cut by 0 bases, the J end by 7 bases, with 13 bases between. Germline CDR1 reads SGHRS; CDR2 reads YFSETQ. The sample is drawn from a study of cytomegalovirus exposure and HLA in healthy donors. Study-wide results and limits: There were about 160 TCR beta chains listed as cytomegalovirus-associated. In vitro testing confirmed a few CMV-associated chains as specific for CMV antigens.

This clonotype was obtained from a man aged 25 to 40 in good health and CMV-seronegative. This rearrangement joins TRBV5-1 to TRBJ1-2, with a tentative D call TRBD1 (6 bases). The sample was PBMCs. The CDR3 protein is CASSLEGGLGGYTF. As DNA, the CDR3 is TGCGCCAGCAGCTTGGAAGGGGGATTGGGTGGCTACACCTTC.